Below are 27 T cell receptor beta chains sequenced from a single sample in a study of blood T cell repertoires in COVID-19 (dated by TCRdb to about 2020). The library was made by the immunoSEQ multiplex PCR assay. TCRdb obtained this table from immuneACCESS and retained in-frame rearrangements with V and J assigned. These tables miss some clones; where compared with another copy, unresolved V genes account for less than half of the shortfall, and the remainder is unexplained. This sample comprises about 170,000 clones, around 90% of them detected only once. The ten biggest clones cover 2% to 3% of the sample. Sequenced: peripheral blood. Receptors originate from an elderly woman with COVID-19, enrolled during active disease.

This clone showed up many times. The gene calls are TRBV10-3 and TRBJ1-1; 12 nucleotides align to TRBD1. V trimming: 10 bases; J trimming: 11 bases; junction bases outside the gene matches: 14. The CDR3 runs 14 residues. CDR1 and CDR2 (germline): ENHRY, SYGVKD. The CDR3 protein is CATRPGQGADEAFF. DNA of the CDR3: TGTGCCACCCGGCCGGGACAGGGGGCTGACGAGGCTTTCTTT.

J is TRBJ2-7 and V is TRBV28; 9 bases align to TRBD1. The ends lost 5 bases at V and 5 bases at J; junction bases unmatched: 7. Germline V gene data show CDR1 as MDHEN and CDR2 as SYDVKM. The CDR3 loop spans 14 amino acids. DNA of the CDR3: TGTGCCAGCAGTAACGACAGGGGGGTCAACGAGCAGTACTTC. Translation gives CASSNDRGVNEQYF.

This clone was counted once. This chain connects TRBV11-2 to TRBJ1-3, with a possible D match to TRBD1 (6 bases). Germline V gene sequence: CDR1 SGHAT, CDR2 FQNNGV. V lost 8 bases and J 6 bases, leaving 17 bases between the germline ends. CDR3 size: 14 residues. CDR3 sequence: CASGTLRGQNTIYF. CDR3 bases: TGTGCCAGCGGGACACTAAGGGGTCAAAACACCATATATTTT.

This clone has only one observation. V usage is TRBV6-5 and J usage is TRBJ2-5; D perhaps matches TRBD2 (6 bases). The germline V gene has CDR1 MNHEY and CDR2 SVGAGI. The V gene lost 0 bases and the J gene lost 5 bases, with 7 bases spanning the gap. This CDR3 is built from 13 residues. The CDR3 protein is CASSYSGRETQYF. CDR3 DNA: TGTGCCAGCAGTTACTCAGGGAGGGAGACCCAGTACTTC.

The V gene is TRBV19, the J gene TRBJ1-4; no firm D call. V was pared by 3 bases and J by 7 bases, with 12 bases between. CDR3 length: 14 amino acids. Per the germline V gene, CDR1 is LNHDA and CDR2 is SQIVND (reference sequence). The CDR3 reads CASSIGDAFEKLFF. The CDR3 bases are TGTGCCAGTAGTATCGGGGATGCGTTTGAAAAACTGTTTTTT.

To note about this clone: Other DNA sequences from this sample encode an identical CDR3 as well. The V call is TRBV6-5, the J call TRBJ1-1; 7 nucleotides align to TRBD1. Unmatched junction bases numbered 5, after V lost 6 bases and J lost 1 base. This CDR3 contains 14 residues. Germline assignment: CDR1 MNHEY and CDR2 SVGAGI. The CDR3 region is CASRSTGENTEAFF. In DNA, the CDR3 is TGTGCCAGCAGATCAACAGGGGAGAACACTGAAGCTTTCTTT.

This clone was seen just once. The chain recombines TRBV19 with TRBJ2-3; TRBD2 matches 12 bases. The germline V gene encodes CDR1 LNHDA and CDR2 SQIVND (reference sequence). The length of the CDR3 is 17 residues. J lost 3 bases, V lost 1 base, and 5 bases had no gene match. The CDR3 DNA is TGTGCCAGTAGTATAGCACTAGCGGGAGGTTGGACAGATACGCAGTATTTT. Protein product: CASSIALAGGWTDTQYF. Full variable domain (remainder filled in from reference TRBV19 and TRBJ2-3): DGGITQSPKYLFRKEGQNVTLSCEQNLNHDAMYWYRQDPGQGLRLIYYSQIVNDFQKGDIAEGYSVSREKKESFPLTVTSAQKNPTAFYLCASSIALAGGWTDTQYFGPGTRLTVL.

The chain recombines TRBV27 with TRBJ2-7; 13 bases align to TRBD2. The CDR3 covers 15 residues. CDR1 and CDR2 (germline): MNHEY, SMNVEV (reference sequence). Trimming at V came to 5 bases and at J to 9 bases, leaving 10 bases not matched to a gene. The CDR3 here is CASSPSGTSGTTQYF. The CDR3 region has the DNA TGTGCCAGCAGTCCCTCCGGGACTAGCGGGACAACGCAGTACTTC.

The chain uses TRBV5-1 and TRBJ1-2; 11 bases are a match to TRBD1. The junction had 7 bases not matched to a gene; V was cut back by 4 bases and J by 2 bases. Germline V lookup: CDR1 SGHRS, CDR2 YFSETQ. There are 16 residues in the CDR3. The CDR3 is CASSLGQGAMNYGYTF. The CDR3 DNA reads as TGCGCCAGCAGCCTAGGACAGGGGGCGATGAACTATGGCTACACCTTC.

This sequence joins TRBV14 and TRBJ2-3; TRBD1 might be the D (5 bases). Germline V gives CDR1 SGHDN, CDR2 FVKESK. V gave up 0 bases and J gave up 4 bases, with 14 bases separating them. The CDR3 runs 16 residues. The CDR3 is CASSQEFLGRADTQYF. The CDR3 DNA sequence: TGTGCCAGCAGCCAAGAGTTTCTGGGCAGGGCAGATACGCAGTATTTT. The full variable domain, completed using reference TRBV14 and TRBJ2-3, is EAGVTQFPSHSVIEKGQTVTLRCDPISGHDNLYWYRRVMGKEIKFLLHFVKESKQDESGMPNNRFLAERTGGTYSTLKVQPAELEDSGVYFCASSQEFLGRADTQYFGPGTRLTVL.

This sequence joins TRBV6-5 and TRBJ1-5, with 7 bases matching TRBD1. Per germline, CDR1 MNHEY and CDR2 SVGAGI. Trimming removed 8 bases from V and 6 bases from J; junction bases left unmatched: 10. The CDR3 totals 14 residues. This chain's CDR3 is CASQDRAEVQPQHF. CDR3 DNA sequence: TGTGCCAGCCAAGACAGGGCTGAGGTTCAGCCCCAGCATTTT.

The J gene is TRBJ1-2, the V gene TRBV5-1, with 7 nucleotides matching TRBD1. V dropped 4 bases and J dropped 3; count of bases not matched to a gene: 6. Germline CDR1 and CDR2: SGHRS and YFSETQ. The CDR3 runs to 14 residues. CDR3 bases: TGCGCCAGCAGCCTCGACAGGGTGGACTATGGCTACACCTTC. This encodes CASSLDRVDYGYTF.

The J gene is TRBJ1-2, the V gene TRBV19, with 9 positions matching TRBD1. CDR3 length: 12 residues. V lost 6 bases and J lost 6; bases outside the gene matches: 2. CDR1 LNHDA and CDR2 SQIVND come from the germline V gene (reference sequence). In DNA, the CDR3 is TGTGCCAGTAGACAGGGGGCGAATGGCTACACCTTC. Translated, it gives CASRQGANGYTF.

This sequence joins TRBV7-8 and TRBJ1-1; D might be TRBD1 (6 bases). The CDR3 extends over 13 amino acids. Trimming removed 5 bases from V and 7 bases from J, with 14 bases in between. In germline, CDR1 is SGHVS, CDR2 FQNEAQ. CDR3 DNA: TGTGCCAGCAGCCACGGGACATCCAGTGAAGCTTTCTTT. Amino acids: CASSHGTSSEAFF.

The chain combines TRBV10-3 with TRBJ1-6; a possible D gene is TRBD1 (6 bases). The length of the CDR3 is 14 residues. Germline CDR1 ENHRY, CDR2 SYGVKD. V lost 0 bases and J lost 13, with 13 bases in between. In DNA form, the CDR3 reads TGTGCCATCAGTGAGTCGTACGGACAGTCGCCCCTCCACTTT. It is translated as CAISESYGQSPLHF.

This rearrangement joins TRBV6-2 or TRBV6-3 to TRBJ2-1, with TRBD1 as a possible D gene (5 bases). The CDR3 contains 13 residues. Between the trimmed V and J ends, which lost 4 bases and 8 bases, there was a span of 12 bases. The germline V gene encodes CDR1 MNHEY and CDR2 SVGEGT. The DNA of the CDR3 is TGTGCCAGCAGTTCTACAGGATCCGATGAGCAGTTCTTC. It specifies CASSSTGSDEQFF.

The gene calls are TRBV4-2 and TRBJ2-2; 7 nucleotides line up with TRBD2. In germline, CDR1 is LGHNA, CDR2 YNFKEQ. With V trimmed by 4 bases and J by 5 bases, 4 bases remained unmatched. The CDR3 length is 14 residues. As DNA, the CDR3 is TGTGCCAGCAGCCGCGGGAGCGGGACCGGGGAGCTGTTTTTT. Protein sequence: CASSRGSGTGELFF.

The V call is TRBV6-4, the J call TRBJ1-1, with a possible D match to TRBD1 (6 bases). This CDR3 is 14 amino acids long. Germline CDR1 reads MRHNA; CDR2 reads SNTAGT. The V end lost 6 bases, the J end lost 1 base, and 12 bases lay between the germline ends. This CDR3 reads CASRALGGNTEAFF. DNA for the CDR3: TGTGCCAGCAGAGCCCTAGGGGGGAACACTGAAGCTTTCTTT.

The J gene is TRBJ1-6, the V gene TRBV11-2; tentative D call: TRBD1 (6 bases). V gave up 5 bases and J gave up 7 bases, with 15 bases separating them. Germline V gene sequence: CDR1 SGHAT, CDR2 FQNNGV. This CDR3 region has 15 residues. This CDR3 reads CASSLYRDTNSPLHF. The CDR3 nucleotides are TGTGCCAGCAGCCTCTACCGGGACACGAATTCACCCCTCCACTTT.

The chain employs TRBV28 and TRBJ2-1; 8 bases align to TRBD2. CDR3 length: 14 residues. The trim removed 3 bases at V and 6 bases at J, leaving 4 bases unmatched. Per the germline V gene, CDR1 is MDHEN and CDR2 is SYDVKM. DNA for the CDR3: TGTGCCAGCAGTTTCGGGAGGGACCGCAATGAGCAGTTCTTC. Translating it yields CASSFGRDRNEQFF.

The DNA for the CDR3 is TGCAGTGCCTGGAGGGGCTACACCTTC. Translating gives CSAWRGYTF. This chain links TRBV20-1 with TRBJ1-2, with D uncertain. V lost 6 bases, J lost 8 bases, and 7 bases lay in between. CDR3 length equals 9 residues. CDR1 is DFQATT, CDR2 SNEGSKA, per germline (reference sequence).

The gene calls are TRBV28 and TRBJ1-5, with D possibly being TRBD1 (6 bases). Trimming took off 3 bases at V and 2 bases at J, with 14 bases between the two ends. The CDR3 totals 16 residues. The V gene's germline CDR1 is MDHEN and CDR2 SYDVKM. CDR3: CASSFSSRGGNQPQHF. CDR3 DNA sequence: TGTGCCAGCAGTTTTTCTTCCAGGGGAGGCAATCAGCCCCAGCATTTT. Variable domain in full (rest from reference TRBV28 and TRBJ1-5): DVKVTQSSRYLVKRTGEKVFLECVQDMDHENMFWYRQDPGLGLRLIYFSYDVKMKEKGDIPEGYSVSREKKERFSLILESASTNQTSMYLCASSFSSRGGNQPQHFGDGTRLSIL.

The J gene is TRBJ1-5, the V gene TRBV28; D is possibly TRBD1 (5 bases). This CDR3 spans 14 amino acids. The germline CDR1 and CDR2 sequences are MDHEN and SYDVKM. V shed 6 bases and J shed 7 bases, with 16 bases lying between them. The CDR3 DNA sequence: TGTGCCAGCAGCCCCAACAACAGGCAGCAGCCCCAGCATTTT. Encoded protein: CASSPNNRQQPQHF.

The chain is built from TRBV9 and TRBJ2-7; 10 bases agree with TRBD1. Unmatched junction bases numbered 6, after V lost 3 bases and J lost 6 bases. Germline CDR1 and CDR2: SGDLS and YYNGEE. This CDR3 comprises 14 residues. This CDR3 reads CASSARQGAGEQYF. In DNA, the CDR3 is TGTGCCAGCAGCGCTCGACAGGGGGCGGGCGAGCAGTACTTC.

The chain's CDR3 is CASSQELRNYGYTF. In DNA form, the CDR3 reads TGTGCCAGCAGCCAAGAACTCAGGAACTATGGCTACACCTTC. This chain connects TRBV3-1 (or the pseudogene TRBV3-2) to TRBJ1-2; D is unclear. Looked up from germline, CDR1 is LGHDT and CDR2 is YNNKEL (reference sequence). This CDR3 has 14 amino acids. Trimming stripped 0 bases from V and 2 bases from J, with 7 bases between.

This clone was seen a single time. The V gene is TRBV7-2, the J gene TRBJ1-6, with D uncertain. V shed 7 bases and J shed 6 bases, with 10 bases lying between them. Germline V gene sequence: CDR1 SGHTA, CDR2 FQGNSA. The CDR3 runs 13 residues. CDR3 nucleotides: TGTGCCAGCACCCCGGTAGCTAATTCACCCCTCCACTTT. Its protein product is CASTPVANSPLHF.

V usage is TRBV3-1 (or the pseudogene TRBV3-2) and J usage is TRBJ2-1; D unclear. V was trimmed by 1 base and J by 5 bases, leaving 12 bases between them. The germline V gene encodes CDR1 LGHDT and CDR2 YNNKEL (reference sequence). The CDR3 consists of 15 residues. The CDR3 DNA is TGTGCCAGCAGCCAAGGTCTTCTGGTAGACAATGAGCAGTTCTTC. This gives the protein CASSQGLLVDNEQFF.